A single T cell receptor beta chain is shown here with its context. The antigen is undetermined. Despite likely unrecorded immune exposures, the donors were nominally healthy at the time of sampling. The CDR3 contains 16 residues. V lost 0 bases to trimming and J lost 3 bases, with 11 bases between them. The germline gives CDR1 MNHEY, CDR2 SVGAGI. The PCR ran on 60 Vbeta and 13 Jbeta primers. As processed by the authors: There were some 87 million unique TCR beta chains by a later count, and 10 million to 12 million of them were shared. Assay: immunoSEQ multiplex PCR; the TCRdb copy retains only in-frame clones and omits some. For V, J and clone size, that table is used; D and trimming come from the DNA. The sample holds about 250,000 clones, around 90% seen once. The data were obtained in a study of cytomegalovirus exposure and HLA in healthy donors. Points from the study as a whole: Several of the most significant clusters appeared, in a later analysis, to be linked to common viral pathogens. The study recorded fewer than 200 TCR beta chains that were cytomegalovirus-associated.

Sequenced input: PBMCs. The TCR originated in a girl aged 2 to 10 in good health and CMV-seronegative. V is TRBV6-5 and J is TRBJ2-2; D is possibly TRBD1 (6 bases). This CDR3 is CASSYSPDSYTGELFF. The DNA of the CDR3 is TGTGCCAGCAGTTACTCACCGGACAGCTACACCGGGGAGCTGTTTTTT.